This is a list of T cell receptor beta chains from one sample in a study of T cells in Graves' hyperthyroidism and ophthalmopathy. Using its own MiXCR run on the multiplex PCR reads, TCRdb lists one record per CDR3 protein. Among over 400,000 distinct CDR3 sequences, approximately 14% were seen once, and the ten largest hold roughly 13%. The material sequenced was blood. The receptors stem from a young man with Graves' ophthalmopathy. CDR3s include the opening cysteine and the closing phenylalanine or tryptophan. D genes are given only for firm matches. Rows give clone size only sometimes, using once, few, many, or a class for an expanded clone.

J gene: TRBJ2-1
CDR3 length: 14
clone size: many
D gene: TRBD2
V gene: TRBV20-1
CDR3 DNA: TGCAGTGCTAAGGGCAGCGGGACCTACAATGAGCAGTTCTTC
CDR3 protein: CSAKGSGTYNEQFF

J gene: TRBJ1-5
CDR3 length: 16
clone size: few
D gene: TRBD1
V gene: TRBV4-1
CDR3 DNA: TGCGCCAGCAGCCCGACAGGGAAGGGGGGCAATCAGCCCCAGCATTTT
CDR3 protein: CASSPTGKGGNQPQHF

J gene: TRBJ1-6
CDR3 length: 14
clone size: .
D gene: .
V gene: TRBV3-1
CDR3 DNA: TGTGCCAGCAGCTTCGGGGGGGCAGGATCACCCCTCCACTTT
CDR3 protein: CASSFGGAGSPLHF

J gene: TRBJ2-5
CDR3 length: 16
clone size: .
D gene: TRBD2
V gene: TRBV19
CDR3 DNA: TGTGCCAGTAGTCTAGCGGGGGGGCCACGCCCAGAGACCCAGTACTTC
CDR3 protein: CASSLAGGPRPETQYF

J gene: TRBJ2-7
CDR3 length: 15
clone size: .
D gene: .
V gene: TRBV15
CDR3 DNA: TGTGCCACCAGCAGAGATCCGTTCGTTTCCTACGAGCAGTACTTC
CDR3 protein: CATSRDPFVSYEQYF

J gene: TRBJ2-7
CDR3 length: 17
clone size: many
D gene: TRBD2
V gene: TRBV6-5
CDR3 DNA: TGTGCCAGCAGTTACCCGGGACTAGCGGGAGGGCCTTACGAGCAGTACTTC
CDR3 protein: CASSYPGLAGGPYEQYF

J gene: TRBJ2-7
CDR3 length: 17
clone size: few
D gene: TRBD2
V gene: TRBV4-1
CDR3 DNA: TGCGCCAGCAGCCAAGAAGTCCTAGCGGGGGCCTCTTTGGAGCAGTACTTC
CDR3 protein: CASSQEVLAGASLEQYF

J gene: TRBJ2-7
CDR3 length: 14
clone size: .
D gene: TRBD1
V gene: TRBV5-4
CDR3 DNA: TGTGCCAGCAGCCAGCAGGGGGCTGTGTACGAGCAGTACTTC
CDR3 protein: CASSQQGAVYEQYF

J gene: TRBJ2-3
CDR3 length: 15
clone size: .
D gene: TRBD2
V gene: TRBV2
CDR3 DNA: TGTGCCAGCAGTGCGAGCGGGGGGGCCGCAGATACGCAGTATTTT
CDR3 protein: CASSASGGAADTQYF

J gene: TRBJ1-6
CDR3 length: 13
clone size: .
D gene: .
V gene: TRBV20-1
CDR3 DNA: TGCAGTGCTCCCCGTGGACGAGGGTCACCCCTCCACTTT
CDR3 protein: CSAPRGRGSPLHF

J gene: TRBJ2-1
CDR3 length: 15
clone size: many
D gene: TRBD2
V gene: TRBV10-3
CDR3 DNA: TGTGCCATCAAGGAAGCGGGGGAAAACTACAATGAGCAGTTCTTC
CDR3 protein: CAIKEAGENYNEQFF

J gene: TRBJ1-1
CDR3 length: 14
clone size: few
D gene: .
V gene: TRBV6-5
CDR3 DNA: TGTGCCAGCAGTTACTCCTTCGTTTTACAGGAAGCTTTCTTT
CDR3 protein: CASSYSFVLQEAFF

J gene: TRBJ1-1
CDR3 length: 12
clone size: many
D gene: .
V gene: TRBV28
CDR3 DNA: TGTGCCAGCAGTTTTTTGATTTCTGAAGCTTTCTTT
CDR3 protein: CASSFLISEAFF

J gene: TRBJ2-1
CDR3 length: 12
clone size: .
D gene: .
V gene: TRBV7-9
CDR3 DNA: TGTGCCAGCAGAGAGGGGTACTACGAGCAGTTCTTC
CDR3 protein: CASREGYYEQFF

J gene: TRBJ2-3
CDR3 length: 16
clone size: many
D gene: .
V gene: TRBV4-1
CDR3 DNA: TGCGCCAGCAGCCAGGGCGGGGCGACCTACACAGATACGCAGTATTTT
CDR3 protein: CASSQGGATYTDTQYF

J gene: TRBJ1-2
CDR3 length: 15
clone size: once
D gene: TRBD1
V gene: TRBV28
CDR3 DNA: TGTGCCAGCAGTGTTGGACAGGGGGCATGGGGCGGCTACACCTTC
CDR3 protein: CASSVGQGAWGGYTF

J gene: TRBJ2-7
CDR3 length: 12
clone size: .
D gene: .
V gene: TRBV20-1
CDR3 DNA: TGCAGTGCTAGCGGGGGAGAGGGTGAGCAGTACTTC
CDR3 protein: CSASGGEGEQYF

J gene: TRBJ2-7
CDR3 length: 14
clone size: few
D gene: TRBD2
V gene: TRBV4-1
CDR3 DNA: TGCGCCAGCAGCCAGGGTAGCGGGGCCTACGAGCAGTACTTC
CDR3 protein: CASSQGSGAYEQYF

J gene: TRBJ2-7
CDR3 length: 15
clone size: few
D gene: .
V gene: TRBV19
CDR3 DNA: TGTGCCAGTAGTGGAGGGTCAGGGGGAGGCTACGAGCAGTACTTC
CDR3 protein: CASSGGSGGGYEQYF

J gene: TRBJ2-5
CDR3 length: 14
clone size: many
D gene: TRBD2
V gene: TRBV10-3
CDR3 DNA: TGTGCCATCAGCGGAGAGGGACTAGCGGCAACCCAGTACTTC
CDR3 protein: CAISGEGLAATQYF

J gene: TRBJ1-2
CDR3 length: 15
clone size: few
D gene: .
V gene: TRBV4-1
CDR3 DNA: TGCGCCAGCAGCCTAGAATCGGGACTCAGCTATGGCTACACCTTC
CDR3 protein: CASSLESGLSYGYTF

J gene: TRBJ1-2
CDR3 length: 14
clone size: .
D gene: .
V gene: TRBV3-1
CDR3 DNA: TGTGCCAGCAGCCAAGATTGGAGGGACTATGGCTACACCTTC
CDR3 protein: CASSQDWRDYGYTF

J gene: TRBJ2-1
CDR3 length: 14
clone size: .
D gene: TRBD2
V gene: TRBV20-1
CDR3 DNA: TGCAGTGCTAGTGTAGCGGGAGCCTACAATGAGCAGTTCTTC
CDR3 protein: CSASVAGAYNEQFF

J gene: TRBJ2-3
CDR3 length: 13
clone size: few
D gene: .
V gene: TRBV12-3/TRBV12-4
CDR3 DNA: TGTGCCAGCAGACCGAACAGGGTGGATACGCAGTATTTT
CDR3 protein: CASRPNRVDTQYF

J gene: TRBJ2-1
CDR3 length: 15
clone size: many
D gene: .
V gene: TRBV18
CDR3 DNA: TGTGCCAGCTCTTCGGGACGGAACTCCTACAATGAGCAGTTCTTC
CDR3 protein: CASSSGRNSYNEQFF

J gene: TRBJ1-2
CDR3 length: 16
clone size: many
D gene: TRBD1
V gene: TRBV11-2
CDR3 DNA: TGTGCCAGCAGCTGGCCCGGACAGGCCCTATTCTATGGCTACACCTTC
CDR3 protein: CASSWPGQALFYGYTF

J gene: TRBJ2-7
CDR3 length: 19
clone size: few
D gene: TRBD1
V gene: TRBV9
CDR3 DNA: TGTGCCAGCAGCGTAGGGTCCGGGACAGGGAAGTCGGCGCCCTACGAGCAGTACTTC
CDR3 protein: CASSVGSGTGKSAPYEQYF

J gene: TRBJ2-7
CDR3 length: 14
clone size: .
D gene: .
V gene: TRBV4-1
CDR3 DNA: TGCGCCAGCAGCCAAGGTAGCGGTACTGTCGAGCAGTACTTC
CDR3 protein: CASSQGSGTVEQYF

J gene: TRBJ1-4
CDR3 length: 13
clone size: many
D gene: .
V gene: TRBV30
CDR3 DNA: TGTGCCTGGTGCCAGGGGCCGGGTGAAAAACTGTTTTTT
CDR3 protein: CAWCQGPGEKLFF

J gene: TRBJ2-6
CDR3 length: 15
clone size: many
D gene: .
V gene: TRBV7-2
CDR3 DNA: TGTGCCAGCAGCCTTGTGGGCGCTGGGGCCAACGTCCTGACTTTC
CDR3 protein: CASSLVGAGANVLTF

J gene: TRBJ1-5
CDR3 length: 15
clone size: many
D gene: .
V gene: TRBV12-3/TRBV12-4
CDR3 DNA: TGTGCCAGCAGGACTGGACAGTCGAGCAATCAGCCCCAGCATTTT
CDR3 protein: CASRTGQSSNQPQHF

J gene: TRBJ1-3
CDR3 length: 17
clone size: few
D gene: TRBD1
V gene: TRBV9
CDR3 DNA: TGTGCCAGCAGCCCCCTGATAGGACAGGGGTCTGGAAACACCATATATTTT
CDR3 protein: CASSPLIGQGSGNTIYF

J gene: TRBJ2-2
CDR3 length: 14
clone size: .
D gene: .
V gene: TRBV10-3
CDR3 DNA: TGTGCCATCAGCGTAGAAGGGGTAGCCGGGGAGCTGTTTTTT
CDR3 protein: CAISVEGVAGELFF

J gene: TRBJ1-6
CDR3 length: 17
clone size: .
D gene: .
V gene: TRBV10-1
CDR3 DNA: TGCGCCAGCAGTGCCCTAGGGGGTTCCCTAGAGAGTTCACCCCTCCACTTT
CDR3 protein: CASSALGGSLESSPLHF

J gene: TRBJ2-3
CDR3 length: 16
clone size: few
D gene: TRBD1
V gene: TRBV12-3/TRBV12-4
CDR3 DNA: TGTACCAGCAGCCGGGGACAGGGGGTGCGTACAGATACGCAGTATTTT
CDR3 protein: CTSSRGQGVRTDTQYF

J gene: TRBJ1-2
CDR3 length: 15
clone size: many
D gene: TRBD1
V gene: TRBV20-1
CDR3 DNA: TGCAGTGCTAGAGATACAGGGGGCGCGAATGATGGCTACACCTTC
CDR3 protein: CSARDTGGANDGYTF

J gene: TRBJ2-3
CDR3 length: 15
clone size: many
D gene: TRBD2
V gene: TRBV24-1
CDR3 DNA: TGTGCCACCAGTGATTTAAGACTAGCCCCCGATACGCAGTATTTT
CDR3 protein: CATSDLRLAPDTQYF

J gene: TRBJ2-5
CDR3 length: 12
clone size: many
D gene: .
V gene: TRBV7-2
CDR3 DNA: TGTGCCAGCAGCGTGTTCCAAGAGACCCAGTACTTC
CDR3 protein: CASSVFQETQYF

J gene: TRBJ2-1
CDR3 length: 15
clone size: many
D gene: TRBD2
V gene: TRBV12-3/TRBV12-4
CDR3 DNA: TGTGCCAGCAGTCCCACTAGCGGGCCCTACAATGAGCAGTTCTTC
CDR3 protein: CASSPTSGPYNEQFF

J gene: TRBJ2-7
CDR3 length: 15
clone size: .
D gene: TRBD2
V gene: TRBV5-1
CDR3 DNA: TGCGCCAGCAGCTTGGAAGCAGCGGGAGGGGACGAGCAGTACTTC
CDR3 protein: CASSLEAAGGDEQYF

J gene: TRBJ2-5
CDR3 length: 15
clone size: many
D gene: TRBD1
V gene: TRBV25-1
CDR3 DNA: TGTGCCAGCAGTGATTATCAGGGGGAATGGGAGACCCAGTACTTC
CDR3 protein: CASSDYQGEWETQYF

J gene: TRBJ1-4
CDR3 length: 15
clone size: few
D gene: .
V gene: TRBV24-1
CDR3 DNA: TGTGCCACCAGTGATGCGGGGTCGACTAATGAAAAACTGTTTTTT
CDR3 protein: CATSDAGSTNEKLFF

J gene: TRBJ2-1
CDR3 length: 15
clone size: many
D gene: .
V gene: TRBV3-1
CDR3 DNA: TGTGCCAGCAGCCAAGACACGGGTTCCTACAATGAGCAGTTCTTC
CDR3 protein: CASSQDTGSYNEQFF

J gene: TRBJ1-5
CDR3 length: 17
clone size: many
D gene: .
V gene: TRBV30
CDR3 DNA: TGTGCCTGGAGTGATGGCAGCCCTTTTTATAGCAATCAGCCCCAGCATTTT
CDR3 protein: CAWSDGSPFYSNQPQHF

J gene: TRBJ1-2
CDR3 length: 13
clone size: many
D gene: .
V gene: TRBV27
CDR3 DNA: TGTGCCAGCAGGGACAGACCTTCAAATGGCTACACCTTC
CDR3 protein: CASRDRPSNGYTF

J gene: TRBJ1-5
CDR3 length: 17
clone size: many
D gene: .
V gene: TRBV6-6
CDR3 DNA: TGTGCCAGCAGTTACTCAAGCCCGGGGGCCAGCGATCAGCCCCAGCATTTT
CDR3 protein: CASSYSSPGASDQPQHF

J gene: TRBJ2-1
CDR3 length: 16
clone size: many
D gene: .
V gene: TRBV6-5
CDR3 DNA: TGTGCCAGCAGTTACTCTCAGGAGAGCTCCTACAATGAGCAGTTCTTC
CDR3 protein: CASSYSQESSYNEQFF

J gene: TRBJ1-2
CDR3 length: 16
clone size: .
D gene: .
V gene: TRBV7-9
CDR3 DNA: TGTGCCAGCAGCGACCTCCTGGGGGGAACTAACTATGGCTACACCTTC
CDR3 protein: CASSDLLGGTNYGYTF

J gene: TRBJ2-7
CDR3 length: 15
clone size: many
D gene: .
V gene: TRBV5-1
CDR3 DNA: TGCGCCAGCAGCTTTGGGGGTCAGGGAGCCTACGAGCAGTACTTC
CDR3 protein: CASSFGGQGAYEQYF

J gene: TRBJ1-3
CDR3 length: 12
clone size: few
D gene: .
V gene: TRBV24-1
CDR3 DNA: TGTGCCACCCAGGGGTATGGAAACACCATATATTTT
CDR3 protein: CATQGYGNTIYF

J gene: TRBJ2-4
CDR3 length: 14
clone size: few
D gene: TRBD1
V gene: TRBV20-1
CDR3 DNA: TGCAGTGCAGGGACACAGGGGTACAAAAACATTCAGTACTTC
CDR3 protein: CSAGTQGYKNIQYF

J gene: TRBJ2-7
CDR3 length: 13
clone size: .
D gene: .
V gene: TRBV6-1
CDR3 DNA: TGTGCCAGCAGACACAGGGATTCCTACGAGCAGTACTTC
CDR3 protein: CASRHRDSYEQYF

J gene: TRBJ2-5
CDR3 length: 12
clone size: many
D gene: .
V gene: TRBV11-2
CDR3 DNA: TGTGCCACCACCGGGTCCCAAGAGACCCAGTACTTC
CDR3 protein: CATTGSQETQYF

J gene: TRBJ2-1
CDR3 length: 10
clone size: .
D gene: .
V gene: TRBV20-1
CDR3 DNA: TGCAGTGCTAGAGAGAATGAGCAGTTCTTC
CDR3 protein: CSARENEQFF

J gene: TRBJ1-2
CDR3 length: 13
clone size: .
D gene: .
V gene: TRBV10-2
CDR3 DNA: TGCGCCGTTGGCAGGGACAACAACTATGGCTACACCTTC
CDR3 protein: CAVGRDNNYGYTF

J gene: TRBJ1-4
CDR3 length: 13
clone size: .
D gene: TRBD1
V gene: TRBV6-4
CDR3 DNA: TGTGCCAGCAGAATGACAGGGGATGAAAAACTGTTTTTT
CDR3 protein: CASRMTGDEKLFF

J gene: TRBJ1-2
CDR3 length: 15
clone size: .
D gene: .
V gene: TRBV2
CDR3 DNA: TGTGCCAGCAGTGAAATGGCCGGACAGTACTATGGCTACACCTTC
CDR3 protein: CASSEMAGQYYGYTF

J gene: TRBJ2-3
CDR3 length: 14
clone size: many
D gene: TRBD2
V gene: TRBV20-1
CDR3 DNA: TGCAGTGCAAGACTAGCGGGAGGGAAAGATACGCAGTATTTT
CDR3 protein: CSARLAGGKDTQYF

J gene: TRBJ2-3
CDR3 length: 16
clone size: .
D gene: TRBD1
V gene: TRBV6-1
CDR3 DNA: TGTGCCAGCAGTGAAGCGGAGACAGGGGGTACAGATACGCAGTATTTT
CDR3 protein: CASSEAETGGTDTQYF

J gene: TRBJ2-5
CDR3 length: 15
clone size: many
D gene: TRBD2
V gene: TRBV11-2
CDR3 DNA: TGTGCCAGCAGCCCGGTGGGAGGGACCATAGAGACCCAGTACTTC
CDR3 protein: CASSPVGGTIETQYF